This paragraph reports one T cell receptor (beta chain). The data originate from a study of blood T cell repertoires in COVID-19. Study overall: From T cells, B-cell-depleted T cells, or PBMCs came the material, which was cDNA or gDNA.

In the original workflow: The assay estimated nucleated cells by amplifying reference gene primers. Repertoires were generated with immunoSEQ multiplex PCR, while TCRdb's copy carries only in-frame clones and drops some. V and J calls and clone size come straight from that table; D and trimming were deduced from the DNA. The table has about 250,000 clones, approximately 85% seen once; the top ten hold 4.5% to 5.5%. The V end lost 2 bases, the J end lost 6 bases, and 12 bases lay between the germline ends. The CDR3 has 14 amino acids. Germline V gene sequence: CDR1 ENHRY, CDR2 SYGVKD. Seattle-derived patients entered the study during active infection and were followed longitudinally.

V gene TRBV10-3 combines with J gene TRBJ2-3; D possibly corresponds to TRBD2 (6 bases). Sample: peripheral blood. This clonotype originated in a man in his fifties or sixties with COVID-19, enrolled during active disease. CDR3 amino acids: CAISESTGRDTQYF. CDR3 nucleotides: TGTGCCATCAGTGAGAGTACTGGGAGGGATACGCAGTATTTT.